This entry is about one T cell receptor (beta chain). What it binds is not known. MiXCR, applied by TCRdb to the PCR reads, yields one record per CDR3 protein. The table lists more than 250,000 distinct CDR3 sequences, over 20% of them singletons. This sample is drawn from a study of molecular identifiers for immune sequencing clone quantification. Study observations and caveats: Highly expanded clone sizes could end up underestimated if a barcode were shared by identical TCR molecules. In CMV-specific effectors, clones above 20 copies held over 98% of molecules; naive, under 1%. Spiked-in Jurkat TCR RNA corresponding to one cell was reported as detectable against 750,000 to 1,000,000 naive cells.

The CDR3 loop spans 15 amino acids. V was shortened by 3 bases and J by 5 bases, with 16 bases between the two germline ends. CDR1 and CDR2 from the germline V gene are SGDLS and YYNGEE. The genes are TRBV9 and TRBJ2-3; D may be TRBD1 or TRBD2 (5 bases each). Sequencing used naive CD8+ T cells from blood, with Jurkat cell RNA spiked in. Stated subset: FACS-sorted CD8+CD4-CCR7+CD45RA+ naive T cells. This receptor was obtained from a human donor in good health. Some libraries in this study had Jurkat cell RNA spiked in. Here the CDR3 reads CASSESGGPGDTQYF. The CDR3 DNA reads as TGTGCCAGCAGCGAAAGTGGGGGACCAGGAGATACGCAGTATTTT.